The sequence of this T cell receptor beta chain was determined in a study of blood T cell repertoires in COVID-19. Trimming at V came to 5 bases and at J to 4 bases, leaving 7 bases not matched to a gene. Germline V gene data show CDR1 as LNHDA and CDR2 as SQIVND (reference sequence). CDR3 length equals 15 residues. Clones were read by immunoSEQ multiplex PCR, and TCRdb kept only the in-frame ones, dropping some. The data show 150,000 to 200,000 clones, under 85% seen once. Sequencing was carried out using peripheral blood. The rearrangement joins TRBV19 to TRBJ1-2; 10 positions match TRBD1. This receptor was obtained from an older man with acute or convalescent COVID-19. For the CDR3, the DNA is TGTGCCAGTAGTCCCGACAGGGGGCCCGGCTATGGCTACACCTTC. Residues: CASSPDRGPGYGYTF.